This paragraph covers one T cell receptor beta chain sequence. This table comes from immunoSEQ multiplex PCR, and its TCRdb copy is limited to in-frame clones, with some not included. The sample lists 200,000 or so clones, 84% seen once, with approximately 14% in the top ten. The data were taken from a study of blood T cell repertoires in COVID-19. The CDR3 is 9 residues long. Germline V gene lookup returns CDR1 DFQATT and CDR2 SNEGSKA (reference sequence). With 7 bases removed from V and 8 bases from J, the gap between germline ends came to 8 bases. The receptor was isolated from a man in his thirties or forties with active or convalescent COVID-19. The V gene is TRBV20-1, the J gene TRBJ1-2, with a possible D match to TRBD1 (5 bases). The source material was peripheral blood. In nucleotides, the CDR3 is TGCAGTGTCAGGGAAGGCTACACCTTC. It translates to CSVREGYTF.